Shown below are 30 T cell receptor beta chains from a single sample sequenced in a study of CD8 T cells in ankylosing spondylitis. TCRdb redid the calling of the 5' RACE reads with MiXCR, one entry per CDR3 protein. This table holds 250,000 or so distinct CDR3 sequences, 10% found once. Sequences were obtained from blood, either unsorted or a sorted T cell fraction (not recorded which). The receptors were sampled from a male donor with ankylosing spondylitis or in good health (not recorded which).

The sample holds many counts of this clonotype. DNA of the CDR3: TGCAGTGCTGAGGGGAGGGGTACAGATACGCAGTATTTT. The encoded protein is CSAEGRGTDTQYF. The gene calls are TRBV20-1 and TRBJ2-3; 7 bases fit TRBD2. This CDR3 contains 13 residues. Germline values: CDR1 DFQATT, CDR2 SNEGSKA (reference sequence). V lost 5 bases, J lost 3 bases, and 5 bases stayed unmatched.

This clonotype was seen ten or more times. V is TRBV20-1 and J is TRBJ1-5; a possible D gene is TRBD1 (5 bases). V gave up 5 bases and J gave up 4 bases, with 9 bases separating them. Germline assignment: CDR1 DFQATT and CDR2 SNEGSKA (reference sequence). This CDR3 is built from 12 residues. The CDR3 is CSALQANQPQHF. As DNA, the CDR3 is TGCAGTGCTCTACAGGCTAATCAGCCCCAGCATTTT.

About this clonotype itself: A read error is possible here, since a much larger clone lies one base away. The chain employs TRBV29-1 and TRBJ2-5; D might be TRBD2 (5 bases). The CDR3 totals 9 residues. Germline lookup yields CDR1 SQVTM and CDR2 ANQGSEA. CDR3 sequence: CGVGHGGYF. DNA for the CDR3: TGCGGCGTTGGTCATGGAGGGTACTTC.

In this sample, this clonotype turned up many times. This rearrangement joins TRBV5-1 to TRBJ1-1; perhaps TRBD1 as D (5 bases). The CDR3 has 14 amino acids. The V end lost 0 bases, the J end lost 1 base, and 7 bases lay between the germline ends. The germline V gene has CDR1 SGHRS and CDR2 YFSETQ. The chain's CDR3 is CASSLGDANTEAFF. The CDR3 DNA reads TGCGCCAGCAGCTTGGGGGACGCGAACACTGAAGCTTTCTTT. The full variable domain, completed using reference TRBV5-1 and TRBJ1-1, is KAGVTQTPRYLIKTRGQQVTLSCSPISGHRSVSWYQQTPGQGLQFLFEYFSETQRNKGNFPGRFSGRQFSNSRSEMNVSTLELGDSALYLCASSLGDANTEAFFGQGTRLTVV.

The chain couples TRBV4-2 to TRBJ1-1; 8 positions match TRBD1. The CDR3 totals 16 residues. Trimming removed 0 bases from V and 4 bases from J; junction bases left unmatched: 7. CDR1 is LGHNA, CDR2 YNFKEQ, per germline. CDR3 amino acids: CASSQDNGRGPTEAFF. The CDR3 region has the DNA TGTGCCAGCAGCCAAGATAACGGCAGGGGGCCCACTGAAGCTTTCTTT.

This clonotype was seen many times. J is TRBJ2-3 and V is TRBV6-2 or TRBV6-3; 8 nucleotides line up with TRBD2. This CDR3 spans 16 amino acids. In germline, CDR1 is MNHEY, CDR2 SVGEGT. After removal of 6 bases from V and 3 bases from J, the junction contained 11 bases not matched to a gene. The CDR3 here is CASSYRSGRGTDTQYF. In DNA form, the CDR3 reads TGTGCCAGCAGCTACCGAAGCGGGAGAGGGACAGATACGCAGTATTTT.

The chain links TRBV20-1 to TRBJ1-5; D is uncertain. The germline V and J ends were trimmed by 3 bases and 7 bases, with 13 bases remaining between them. The CDR3 runs to 13 residues. Per the germline V gene, CDR1 is DFQATT and CDR2 is SNEGSKA (reference sequence). The CDR3 is CSAREVSGQPQHF. DNA of the CDR3: TGCAGTGCTAGGGAGGTGAGCGGGCAGCCCCAGCATTTT.

J is TRBJ1-2 and V is TRBV12-2. TRBV12-2 is a known pseudogene. CDR3 length: 17 residues. CDR3 sequence: CAVRVQTEPGPNYGYTF. The CDR3 DNA reads TGTGCAGTACGGGTCCAGACCGAGCCTGGGCCCAACTATGGCTACACCTTC.

This clonotype has ten or more counts. The chain recombines TRBV20-1 with TRBJ1-1, with D possibly matching TRBD1 (6 bases). Germline values: CDR1 DFQATT, CDR2 SNEGSKA (reference sequence). The CDR3 spans 14 residues. Trimming removed 6 bases from V and 3 bases from J, with 17 bases in between. CDR3 loop: CSAPLGGRDTEAFF. CDR3 in DNA: TGCAGTGCCCCCCTAGGGGGGCGCGACACTGAAGCTTTCTTT.

This clonotype was observed at least ten times. The chain recombines TRBV10-1 with TRBJ2-2, with 7 bases identical to TRBD2. The CDR3 has 15 residues. Germline CDR1 reads WNHNN; CDR2 reads SYGVQD (reference sequence). After removal of 6 bases from V and 6 bases from J, the junction contained 10 bases not matched to a gene. The CDR3 spells CASRKAGTGAGELFF. The CDR3, as DNA: TGCGCCAGCAGGAAAGCGGGAACGGGAGCCGGGGAGCTGTTTTTT.

This clonotype was counted only a few times. CDR3 nucleotides: TGTGCCACCAGCAGAGATAGCCCGGGGGGGCCTGAGACCCAGTACTTC. Protein: CATSRDSPGGPETQYF. The rearrangement joins TRBV15 to TRBJ2-5, with 8 bases identical to TRBD2. The junction had 8 bases not matched to a gene; V was cut back by 0 bases and J by 5 bases. The germline gives CDR1 LNHNV, CDR2 YYDKDF (reference sequence). CDR3 length: 16 amino acids.

This clonotype was counted only a few times. This clone may be a read error of a much larger clone one base away. The V and J genes are TRBV2 and TRBJ1-2; 8 positions agree with TRBD1. CDR3 size: 14 residues. Germline V lookup: CDR1 SNHLY, CDR2 FYNNEI. The CDR3 sequence is CVSVKRDRNYGYTF. CDR3 DNA sequence: TGTGTCAGCGTAAAAAGGGACAGGAACTATGGCTACACCTTC.

The chain combines TRBV20-1 with TRBJ2-7; D possibly corresponds to TRBD2 (5 bases). Trimming shortened V by 4 bases and J by 2 bases, and 15 bases separated the two germline ends. The CDR3 runs 14 residues. Germline V lookup: CDR1 DFQATT, CDR2 SNEGSKA (reference sequence). The CDR3, as DNA: TGCAGTGCTAAGGACGGGAACGGCCCCTACGAGCAGTACTTC. This translates into CSAKDGNGPYEQYF.

This clonotype came up many times. The gene calls are TRBV25-1 and TRBJ2-5; 8 nucleotides match TRBD2. The V segment lost 2 bases and the J segment 3 bases; nucleotides outside the gene matches: 5. CDR1 is MGHDK, CDR2 SYGVNS, per germline. This CDR3 region has 15 residues. The CDR3 loop is CASSEKLAGKETQYF. In DNA, the CDR3 is TGTGCCAGCAGTGAAAAATTAGCGGGAAAAGAGACCCAGTACTTC.

In this sample, this clonotype turned up many times. The genes are TRBV7-9 and TRBJ2-1; 8 nucleotides line up with TRBD2. Per germline, CDR1 SEHNR and CDR2 FQNEAQ (reference sequence). V lost 3 bases and J lost 6; bases outside the gene matches: 4. The CDR3 has 14 residues. The CDR3 protein is CASSLGTSPNEQFF. DNA of the CDR3: TGTGCCAGCAGCTTGGGGACTAGTCCCAATGAGCAGTTCTTC. Full variable domain (rest looked up from reference TRBV7-9 and TRBJ2-1): DTGVSQNPRHKITKRGQNVTFRCDPISEHNRLYWYRQTLGQGPEFLTYFQNEAQLEKSRLLSDRFSAERPKGSFSTLEIQRTEQGDSAMYLCASSLGTSPNEQFFGPGTRLTVL.

A few counts support this clonotype. The CDR3 loop reads CASRGTGTSGDNEQFF. The DNA for the CDR3 is TGTGCCAGCAGGGGTACCGGGACTAGCGGGGACAATGAGCAGTTCTTC. The chain is built from TRBV7-9 and TRBJ2-1; 13 bases line up with TRBD2. Germline CDR1 SEHNR, CDR2 FQNEAQ (reference sequence). With 6 bases clipped from V and 5 bases from J, the junction kept 7 bases outside the gene matches. The CDR3 contains 16 residues. Full variable domain (missing parts from reference TRBV7-9 and TRBJ2-1): DTGVSQNPRHKITKRGQNVTFRCDPISEHNRLYWYRQTLGQGPEFLTYFQNEAQLEKSRLLSDRFSAERPKGSFSTLEIQRTEQGDSAMYLCASRGTGTSGDNEQFFGPGTRLTVL.

At least ten counts were recorded for this clonotype. The chain is built from TRBV5-1 and TRBJ2-1, with D hard to call. This CDR3 has 15 residues. The V end lost 0 bases, the J end lost 4 bases, and 11 bases lay between the germline ends. CDR1 SGHRS and CDR2 YFSETQ come from the germline V gene. The CDR3 region has the DNA TGCGCCAGCAGCTTGGGAGGATACCAATACAATGAGCAGTTCTTC. Translating gives CASSLGGYQYNEQFF.

The chain has TRBV7-9 and TRBJ1-6; no reliable D call. V dropped 3 bases and J dropped 7 bases, with 10 bases sitting between them. Per germline, CDR1 SEHNR and CDR2 FQNEAQ (reference sequence). The CDR3 sequence is 14 residues long. The CDR3 region is CASSFAGLNSPLHF. The CDR3 DNA reads TGTGCCAGCAGCTTCGCGGGCTTGAATTCACCCCTCCACTTT. The full variable domain, rest sourced from reference TRBV7-9 and TRBJ1-6, is DTGVSQNPRHKITKRGQNVTFRCDPISEHNRLYWYRQTLGQGPEFLTYFQNEAQLEKSRLLSDRFSAERPKGSFSTLEIQRTEQGDSAMYLCASSFAGLNSPLHFGNGTRLTVT.

In this sample, this clonotype turned up a few times. J is TRBJ2-3 and V is TRBV29-1; possibly TRBD1 or TRBD2 for D (7 bases each). The CDR3 totals 14 residues. V was clipped by 5 bases and J by 3 bases, with 15 bases between them. Germline CDR1 SQVTM, CDR2 ANQGSEA. The CDR3 nucleotides read TGCAGCGTTCAGGGGGGGAGAGGGACAGATACGCAGTATTTT. This translates into CSVQGGRGTDTQYF.

This clonotype was counted ten times or more. Mismatch with germline at one junction end may stem from a read error. This chain uses TRBV9 with TRBJ2-5, with 9 bases aligning to TRBD2. CDR1 and CDR2 from the germline V gene are SGDLS and YYNGEE. CDR3 length: 14 residues. The CDR3 nucleotides are TGTGCCAGCAGCGTATCTAGCGGGGAAGAGGCCCAGTACTTC. Translated, it gives CASSVSSGEEAQYF.

The table lists this clonotype with many counts. V and J are TRBV30 and TRBJ1-2; D uncertain. The CDR3 covers 11 residues. Germline-derived CDR1 and CDR2 are GTSNPN and SVGIG (reference sequence). V lost 4 bases to trimming and J lost 7 bases, with 10 bases between them. The CDR3 DNA reads TGTGCCTGGACGCTCGGAGGTGGCTACACCTTC. Translated, it gives CAWTLGGGYTF.

This clonotype was seen repeatedly, ten times or more. The chain links TRBV30 to TRBJ2-3, with TRBD2 matching 7 bases. The J segment lost 0 bases and the V segment lost 7 bases, leaving 7 bases of the junction unmatched. From germline, CDR1 is GTSNPN and CDR2 SVGIG (reference sequence). This CDR3 region has 14 residues. CDR3 sequence reads: CAFTSLASTDTQYF. CDR3 nucleotides: TGTGCCTTCACCTCACTAGCGAGCACAGATACGCAGTATTTT.

A few counts support this clonotype. The chain couples TRBV11-2 to TRBJ1-1, with 10 nucleotides matching TRBD1. The trim removed 6 bases at V and 2 bases at J, leaving 18 bases unmatched. The length of the CDR3 is 19 residues. Germline V gives CDR1 SGHAT, CDR2 FQNNGV. CDR3 DNA sequence: TGTGCCAGCAGTAGAGGGACAGGGGTCGAAAAGGGAGGAAACACTGAAGCTTTCTTT. Translating gives CASSRGTGVEKGGNTEAFF.

This clonotype was counted ten times or more. The V call is TRBV5-1, the J call TRBJ2-7, with D perhaps matching TRBD2 (5 bases). The CDR3 spans 16 residues. V was shortened by 1 base and J by 0 bases, with 14 bases between the two germline ends. Germline-derived CDR1 and CDR2 are SGHRS and YFSETQ. CDR3 nucleotide sequence: TGCGCCAGCAGCTTGAAGGGAGTGGGGAGCTCCTACGAGCAGTACTTC. It is translated as CASSLKGVGSSYEQYF.

This clonotype was counted many times. The CDR3 loop reads CATKDSTGEQYF. The CDR3 region has the DNA TGTGCCACCAAGGACAGTACTGGCGAGCAGTACTTC. The gene calls are TRBV25-1 and TRBJ2-7; D perhaps matches TRBD1 (6 bases). V shed 10 bases and J shed 6 bases, with 16 bases lying between them. This CDR3 comprises 12 residues. In germline, CDR1 is MGHDK, CDR2 SYGVNS.

Many counts were recorded for this clonotype. V usage is TRBV30 and J usage is TRBJ2-4; tentatively, D is TRBD2 (5 bases). This CDR3 is built from 12 residues. Per germline, CDR1 GTSNPN and CDR2 SVGIG (reference sequence). Trimming took 0 bases from V and 10 from J, leaving 10 bases between them. The CDR3 DNA reads as TGTGCCTGGAGTGTACCGGGCGGGATTCAGTACTTC. Its translation is CAWSVPGGIQYF.

This clonotype was found many times. CDR3 sequence: CASSPWGAYNSPLHF. CDR3 bases: TGTGCCAGCAGCCCCTGGGGGGCCTATAATTCACCCCTCCACTTT. The chain is built from TRBV7-2 and TRBJ1-6; TRBD1 might be the D (5 bases). The CDR3 runs 15 residues. Germline lookup yields CDR1 SGHTA and CDR2 FQGNSA. Trimming stripped 5 bases from V and 2 bases from J, with 10 bases between.

The chain employs TRBV5-1 and TRBJ2-5; 7 bases line up with TRBD1. The germline CDR1 and CDR2 sequences are SGHRS and YFSETQ. The length of the CDR3 is 15 residues. V gave up 2 bases and J gave up 2 bases; unmatched junction bases: 6. As DNA, the CDR3 is TGCGCCAGCAGCTTTACACGGGACAGACAAGAGACCCAGTACTTC. Its translation is CASSFTRDRQETQYF.

There are many counts of this clonotype. The rearrangement links TRBV10-3 to TRBJ1-6; 9 bases align to TRBD1. Germline assignment: CDR1 ENHRY and CDR2 SYGVKD. The CDR3 length is 15 residues. Trimming took 7 bases from V and 9 from J; bases not matched to a gene: 10. The CDR3 nucleotides are TGTGCCATCACCGGGGGGACAGGGAAAGGTTCACCCCTCCACTTT. Protein sequence: CAITGGTGKGSPLHF.

This clonotype was counted a few times. This chain links TRBV10-3 with TRBJ2-5; D remains unclear. The CDR3 length is 12 residues. With 2 bases removed from V and 3 bases from J, the gap between germline ends came to 4 bases. CDR1 and CDR2 (germline): ENHRY, SYGVKD. The CDR3 reads CAISEQEETQYF. The DNA of the CDR3 is TGTGCCATCAGTGAGCAGGAAGAGACCCAGTACTTC.